This entry describes one TCR beta chain. As yet, its antigen is unknown. The study based diagnoses on clinical symptoms, serum thyroxine and TRAb, thyroid ultrasound and orbital computed tomography. This entry belongs to a study of T cells in Graves' hyperthyroidism and ophthalmopathy. The CDR3 regions of TCR beta were amplified from RNA transcripts. The study used the HTBI primer set for a first-round RT-PCR of the TCR CDR3. From the multiplex PCR reads, TCRdb called clonotypes with MiXCR, one entry per CDR3 protein. The data hold around 300,000 distinct CDR3 sequences, with roughly 13% observed a single time. Notes on the study in general: Most thyroid-expanded clonotypes above 0.001 were also found in blood.

This CDR3 has 14 residues. The germline gives CDR1 DFQATT, CDR2 SNEGSKA (reference sequence). The V and J ends lost 0 bases and 4 bases respectively, with 12 bases between them. Source material: blood. The chain has TRBV20-1 and TRBJ2-5; D might be TRBD1 (6 bases). The receptor comes from a woman between 40 and 55 years old with Graves' ophthalmopathy. The CDR3 coding sequence is TGCAGTGCTAGAGATACACAGGGAAGAGAGACCCAGTACTTC. It codes for CSARDTQGRETQYF.